The 16 T cell receptor beta chains below all came from one sample that was sequenced in a study of neurological immune-mediated disorders. TCRdb redid the calling of the 5' RACE reads with MiXCR, one entry per CDR3 protein. There are more than 25,000 distinct CDR3 sequences in the sample; over 10% occur only once, and 5.5% to 7% lies in the top ten. Sequencing was carried out using PBMCs. All receptors come from a woman aged 55-69 years in good health.

This clonotype was recorded many times. The V call is TRBV20-1, the J call TRBJ2-5, with no clear D. Between the trimmed V and J ends, which lost 3 bases and 1 base, there was a span of 9 bases. Germline CDR1 reads DFQATT; CDR2 reads SNEGSKA (reference sequence). The CDR3 has 13 residues. CDR3 DNA sequence: TGCAGTGCTAGTCCGGTCCCCCAAGAGACCCAGTACTTC. Protein product: CSASPVPQETQYF.

At least ten counts were recorded for this clonotype. The chain couples TRBV4-3 to TRBJ1-5; D remains unclear. V lost 4 bases to trimming and J lost 4 bases, with 8 bases between them. The length of the CDR3 is 13 residues. Germline lookup yields CDR1 LGHNA and CDR2 YSLEER. The CDR3 DNA follows: TGCGCCAGCAGCCGGGGTGCTAATCAGCCCCAGCATTTT. Translated: CASSRGANQPQHF.

Many counts were recorded for this clonotype. This chain links TRBV5-1 with TRBJ1-1; TRBD1 matches at 9 bases. Germline V CDR1 and CDR2: SGHRS, YFSETQ. The junction had 5 bases not matched to a gene; V was cut back by 0 bases and J by 5 bases. This CDR3 contains 15 residues. The CDR3 reads CASSLGTGVETEAFF. CDR3 in DNA: TGCGCCAGCAGCTTGGGGACAGGGGTAGAGACTGAAGCTTTCTTT.

There are many counts of this clonotype. CDR3 sequence reads: CATSRDQDKWDTEAFF. The CDR3 nucleotides are TGTGCCACCAGCAGAGATCAAGACAAGTGGGACACTGAAGCTTTCTTT. The chain carries TRBV15 and TRBJ1-1; D ambiguous. From germline, CDR1 is LNHNV and CDR2 YYDKDF (reference sequence). The CDR3 is 16 residues long. Trimming left V 0 bases short and J 3 bases short, with 14 bases between.

The chain employs TRBV7-2 and TRBJ1-6; D might be TRBD1 (6 bases). CDR1 and CDR2 (germline): SGHTA, FQGNSA. With 4 bases removed from V and 7 bases from J, the gap between germline ends came to 14 bases. This CDR3 contains 15 residues. The CDR3: CASSSQGPRNSPLHF. In DNA, the CDR3 is TGTGCCAGCAGCTCACAGGGCCCCCGGAATTCACCCCTCCACTTT.

This clonotype occurred many times. The V gene is TRBV2, the J gene TRBJ1-4, with 8 bases that match TRBD1. The V segment lost 7 bases and the J segment 2 bases; nucleotides outside the gene matches: 9. The CDR3 is 16 amino acids. Germline V gene data show CDR1 as SNHLY and CDR2 as FYNNEI. CDR3: CASKGSQGATNEKLFF. The DNA for the CDR3 is TGTGCCAGCAAGGGGAGCCAGGGGGCCACTAATGAAAAACTGTTTTTT.

Ten or more counts support this clonotype. V is TRBV6-2 or TRBV6-3 and J is TRBJ2-7; D assignment may be TRBD1 or TRBD2 (7 bases each). CDR3 length: 15 residues. CDR1 is MNHEY and CDR2 is SVGEGT in the germline V gene. The germline V and J ends were trimmed by 7 bases and 2 bases, with 18 bases remaining between them. The CDR3 region has the DNA TGTGCCAGCACCCGCGGGGGACAGCGGACCTACGAGCAGTACTTC. The encoded protein is CASTRGGQRTYEQYF.

This clonotype occurred many times. The V call is TRBV5-1, the J call TRBJ2-2; tentative D call: TRBD1 (5 bases). There are 15 residues in the CDR3. Germline lookup yields CDR1 SGHRS and CDR2 YFSETQ. The V gene lost 0 bases and the J gene lost 0 bases, with 6 bases spanning the gap. As DNA, the CDR3 is TGCGCCAGCAGCTTGGACAGGCCGAACACCGGGGAGCTGTTTTTT. Its protein product is CASSLDRPNTGELFF.

At least ten counts were recorded for this clonotype. The gene calls are TRBV7-9 and TRBJ2-3; tentative D call: TRBD1 (7 bases). Germline V lookup: CDR1 SEHNR, CDR2 FQNEAQ (reference sequence). V lost 5 bases and J lost 4, with 16 bases in between. This CDR3 region has 15 residues. CDR3 coding DNA: TGTGCCAGCAGCGCGGGACAGTCGCCACCAGATACGCAGTATTTT. Translating gives CASSAGQSPPDTQYF.

This clonotype was seen repeatedly, ten times or more. The chain recombines TRBV20-1 with TRBJ2-5; 7 bases match TRBD2. Trimming removed 3 bases from V and 5 bases from J; junction bases left unmatched: 9. The CDR3 length is 14 residues. Germline assignment: CDR1 DFQATT and CDR2 SNEGSKA (reference sequence). The CDR3 spells CSARLAGVAETQYF. Here the CDR3 DNA reads TGCAGTGCTAGGCTGGCGGGGGTGGCGGAGACCCAGTACTTC.

This clonotype was found many times. The CDR3 coding sequence is TGCGCCAGCAGCTTCGGACGGACGAACACTGAAGCTTTCTTT. This gives the protein CASSFGRTNTEAFF. V is TRBV5-1 and J is TRBJ1-1, with unresolved D. The ends were cut back, 2 bases at V and 1 base at J, with 9 bases in the middle. The germline V gene has CDR1 SGHRS and CDR2 YFSETQ. The CDR3 totals 14 residues.

This clonotype was seen ten or more times. V gene TRBV27 combines with J gene TRBJ2-3; a weak D match, TRBD1 (6 bases). Trimming took off 8 bases at V and 7 bases at J, with 25 bases between the two ends. Per germline, CDR1 MNHEY and CDR2 SMNVEV (reference sequence). This CDR3 comprises 16 residues. DNA for the CDR3: TGTGCCAGCGCCACTTGGGACACTCAGTCCCCACATACGCAGTATTTT. It encodes CASATWDTQSPHTQYF.

This clonotype was seen ten or more times. CDR3 protein: CAISVTGESDEQYF. The CDR3 DNA reads TGTGCCATCAGTGTCACAGGGGAGTCTGACGAGCAGTACTTC. V and J are TRBV10-3 and TRBJ2-7; 7 positions agree with TRBD1. CDR1 ENHRY and CDR2 SYGVKD come from the germline V gene. CDR3 length equals 14 residues. J was trimmed by 5 bases and V by 4 bases; bases with no gene match: 8.

There are many counts of this clonotype. The chain couples TRBV20-1 to TRBJ1-1, with D possibly TRBD1 on 6 matching bases. The V end lost 0 bases, the J end lost 2 bases, and 13 bases lay between the germline ends. Germline assignment: CDR1 DFQATT and CDR2 SNEGSKA (reference sequence). The CDR3 is made up of 15 amino acids. The CDR3 DNA is TGCAGTGCTAGAGATAGGGGCAGGGGAAACACTGAAGCTTTCTTT. Translated: CSARDRGRGNTEAFF.

This clonotype has a count of ten or more. The chain carries TRBV10-3 and TRBJ2-2; TRBD2 is a possible D gene (7 bases). The germline gives CDR1 ENHRY, CDR2 SYGVKD. V lost 10 bases to trimming and J lost 2 bases, with 17 bases between them. The CDR3 extends over 15 amino acids. CDR3 sequence (DNA): TGTGCCACCGCCGCCGGGGGGCGAAACACCGGGGAGCTGTTTTTT. Translated, it gives CATAAGGRNTGELFF.

This clonotype was observed many times. V is TRBV12-3 or TRBV12-4 and J is TRBJ1-1, with TRBD1 matching over 9 bases. This CDR3 region has 16 residues. Germline trimming cut 5 bases from V and 5 bases from J; bases unmatched to any gene: 12. The DNA for the CDR3 is TGTGCCAGCAGTCTGGGGACAGGGATCCTGCGAACTGAAGCTTTCTTT. This sequence encodes CASSLGTGILRTEAFF.